A single sample is the source of the 31 T cell receptor beta chains below, sequenced in a study of OX40 agonist ivuxolimab in advanced cancers. Produced via immunoSEQ multiplex PCR; TCRdb's table is partial and in-frame only. Of over 50,000 clones in the sample, 80% to 85% are singletons; the top ten hold approximately 4.6%. The material was CD4+ or CD8+ T cells sorted from blood, obtained in a trial of the OX40 agonist ivuxolimab. All receptors come from an adult with an advanced solid tumor such as melanoma, head and neck, liver or kidney cancer.

The chain is built from TRBV5-6 and TRBJ2-2; 15 bases map to TRBD2. CDR3 length: 17 amino acids. Per the germline V gene, CDR1 is SGHDT and CDR2 is YYEEEE. The V and J ends lost 4 bases and 7 bases, in that order; junction bases with no gene match: 8. DNA for the CDR3: TGTGCCAGCAGCGGAGGACTAGCGGGAGGGCCAGGCGGGGAGCTGTTTTTT. Translating gives CASSGGLAGGPGGELFF.

This rearrangement joins TRBV14 to TRBJ1-1; tentatively, D is TRBD1 (6 bases). V dropped 9 bases and J dropped 1 base, with 12 bases sitting between them. Germline assignment: CDR1 SGHDN and CDR2 FVKESK. The CDR3 runs 13 residues. As DNA, the CDR3 is TGTGCCAGTAGCAGACAGGCGAACACTGAAGCTTTCTTT. This sequence encodes CASSRQANTEAFF.

The gene calls are TRBV27 and TRBJ2-7; D is ambiguous. This CDR3 has 11 amino acids. The germline V gene encodes CDR1 MNHEY and CDR2 SMNVEV (reference sequence). Trimming left V 8 bases short and J 3 bases short, with 8 bases between. CDR3 in DNA: TGTGCCAGCGGCGGTCTCTACGAGCAGTACTTC. Translation gives CASGGLYEQYF.

Only one count was recorded for this clone. The genes are TRBV7-8 and TRBJ2-7, with D possibly being TRBD1 (6 bases). CDR3 size: 16 residues. V was trimmed by 1 base and J by 2 bases, leaving 15 bases between them. Germline CDR1 SGHVS, CDR2 FQNEAQ. CDR3 region: CASSLGVGTKPYEQYF. The CDR3 nucleotides read TGTGCCAGCAGCTTAGGCGTGGGGACAAAGCCCTACGAGCAGTACTTC.

This clone was picked up one time. In DNA, the CDR3 is TGTGCCAGTAGTATAGGTGGCGGGACTACCAAAGGGGGGCAGTTCTTC. Protein sequence: CASSIGGGTTKGGQFF. The V gene is TRBV19, the J gene TRBJ2-1; maybe TRBD2 (7 bases). CDR1 LNHDA and CDR2 SQIVND come from the germline V gene (reference sequence). This CDR3 has 16 amino acids. The germline V and J ends were trimmed by 1 base and 12 bases, with 22 bases remaining between them.

The genes are TRBV6-1 and TRBJ2-1; D gene uncertain. CDR1 is MNHNS, CDR2 SASEGT, per germline. Trimming removed 7 bases from V and 0 bases from J, with 7 bases in between. The CDR3 sequence is 13 residues long. The CDR3 here is CASKQTSYNEQFF. The CDR3 bases are TGTGCCAGCAAGCAGACCTCCTACAATGAGCAGTTCTTC.

This clone appeared many times. The chain employs TRBV5-1 and TRBJ2-3, with D possibly being TRBD1 or TRBD2 (5 bases each). Trimming cost V 2 bases and J 0 bases, with 7 bases left between them. CDR3 size: 14 residues. Germline CDR1 reads SGHRS; CDR2 reads YFSETQ. The CDR3 sequence: CASSFRDSTDTQYF. The CDR3 DNA reads TGCGCCAGCAGCTTCCGGGACAGCACAGATACGCAGTATTTT.

The chain employs TRBV27 and TRBJ2-2; 11 positions agree with TRBD2. Germline V gene data show CDR1 as MNHEY and CDR2 as SMNVEV (reference sequence). The length of the CDR3 is 17 residues. V shed 0 bases and J 5 bases; nucleotides not matched to a gene: 5. CDR3 DNA: TGTGCCAGCAGTTTATCGACGACTAGCGGGGATACCGGGGAGCTGTTTTTT. Residues: CASSLSTTSGDTGELFF.

The rearrangement uses TRBV27 and TRBJ2-3; TRBD1 agrees at 7 bases. Germline CDR1 is MNHEY and CDR2 is SMNVEV (reference sequence). This CDR3 spans 13 amino acids. J was trimmed by 6 bases and V by 6 bases; bases with no gene match: 6. CDR3 DNA: TGTGCCAGCAGGAGGACAGGCTCGGATACGCAGTATTTT. Protein: CASRRTGSDTQYF.

This clone was seen more than once but under ten times. The chain recombines TRBV5-4 with TRBJ2-7, with 13 bases fitting TRBD2. Germline V gives CDR1 SGHNT, CDR2 YYREEE (reference sequence). Trimming at V came to 5 bases and at J to 2 bases, leaving 7 bases not matched to a gene. This CDR3 contains 16 residues. The CDR3 region has the DNA TGTGCCAGCAGTCTTCGACTAGCGGGAGGAGCCTACGAGCAGTACTTC. Translated, it gives CASSLRLAGGAYEQYF. Combining the CDR3 with reference TRBV5-4 and TRBJ2-7 gives the whole variable domain ETGVTQSPTHLIKTRGQQVTLRCSSQSGHNTVSWYQQALGQGPQFIFQYYREEENGRGNFPPRFSGLQFPNYSSELNVNALELDDSALYLCASSLRLAGGAYEQYFGPGTRLTVT.

V and J are TRBV7-6 and TRBJ2-1; 10 bases agree with TRBD2. V gave up 4 bases and J gave up 5 bases; unmatched junction bases: 8. This CDR3 contains 16 residues. The V gene's germline CDR1 is SGHVS and CDR2 FNYEAQ. The DNA for the CDR3 is TGTGCCAGCAGCTCGCGGCTAGCGGGAGTCGACAATGAGCAGTTCTTC. Protein sequence: CASSSRLAGVDNEQFF.

The rearrangement links TRBV11-2 to TRBJ2-1, with D unresolved. Germline loops: CDR1 SGHAT, CDR2 FQNNGV. Deletions cut 1 base from V and 0 bases from J, with 7 bases between. The CDR3 is made up of 15 amino acids. For the CDR3, the DNA is TGTGCCAGCAGCTTAGTGATGAGCTCCTACAATGAGCAGTTCTTC. Translation: CASSLVMSSYNEQFF.

The chain couples TRBV27 to TRBJ2-7; 7 bases line up with TRBD1. Germline V gene sequence: CDR1 MNHEY, CDR2 SMNVEV (reference sequence). This CDR3 region has 14 residues. Losses at the gene ends were 5 bases for V and 3 bases for J; bases not matched to a gene: 7. The CDR3: CASSPQTGIYEQYF. The DNA for the CDR3 is TGTGCCAGCAGTCCCCAGACAGGGATCTACGAGCAGTACTTC.

The J gene is TRBJ2-7, the V gene TRBV11-2, with 8 nucleotides matching TRBD2. V shed 5 bases and J 4 bases; nucleotides not matched to a gene: 16. The length of the CDR3 is 17 residues. Germline CDR1 is SGHAT and CDR2 is FQNNGV. The CDR3 region has the DNA TGTGCCAGCAGCAGCTCCCCCGGGACTAGTGCCCGATACGAGCAGTACTTC. The encoded protein is CASSSSPGTSARYEQYF.

J is TRBJ1-5 and V is TRBV5-1, with TRBD1 matching over 10 bases. Germline V gene sequence: CDR1 SGHRS, CDR2 YFSETQ. V dropped 4 bases and J dropped 5; count of bases not matched to a gene: 6. The CDR3 consists of 15 residues. The CDR3 region is CASSMTGGYDQPQHF. The CDR3 coding sequence is TGCGCCAGCAGCATGACAGGGGGCTACGATCAGCCCCAGCATTTT.

V is TRBV5-5 and J is TRBJ2-3; a possible D gene is TRBD2 (6 bases). The CDR3 runs to 14 residues. V lost 2 bases to trimming and J lost 5 bases, with 12 bases between them. Germline lookup yields CDR1 SGHKS and CDR2 YYEKEE (reference sequence). CDR3 DNA: TGTGCCAGCAGCTTAACGGGAGCGGGAGATACGCAGTATTTT. Its protein product is CASSLTGAGDTQYF.

The V call is TRBV18, the J call TRBJ2-2; the match to TRBD1 covers 8 bases. With 2 bases clipped from V and 5 bases from J, the junction kept 4 bases outside the gene matches. The CDR3 loop spans 15 amino acids. In germline, CDR1 is KGHSH, CDR2 LQKENI. CDR3 sequence (DNA): TGTGCCAGCTCACCATTAGGGGACAGGACCGGGGAGCTGTTTTTT. Amino acid sequence: CASSPLGDRTGELFF.

This chain connects TRBV10-3 to TRBJ2-7, with 8 bases fitting TRBD1. The V and J ends lost 4 bases and 3 bases, in that order; junction bases with no gene match: 5. The V gene's germline CDR1 is ENHRY and CDR2 SYGVKD. The CDR3 length is 14 residues. This chain's CDR3 is CAISGQGALYEQYF. The DNA for the CDR3 is TGTGCCATCAGTGGCCAGGGGGCACTCTACGAGCAGTACTTC.

The chain employs TRBV30 and TRBJ1-1; D is ambiguous. Trimming stripped 5 bases from V and 2 bases from J, with 6 bases between. In germline, CDR1 is GTSNPN, CDR2 SVGIG (reference sequence). This CDR3 is built from 11 residues. CDR3 sequence reads: CAWAENTEAFF. CDR3 DNA: TGTGCCTGGGCAGAAAACACTGAAGCTTTCTTT. Filled out from reference TRBV30 and TRBJ1-1, the complete variable domain reads SQTIHQWPATLVQPVGSPLSLECTVEGTSNPNLYWYRQAAGRGLQLLFYSVGIGQISSEVPQNLSASRPQDRQFILSSKKLLLSDSGFYLCAWAENTEAFFGQGTRLTVV.

As regards this clone: The junction differs from germline at one of its ends, possibly a read error. V and J are TRBV2 and TRBJ2-7; 7 bases fit TRBD2. The CDR3 has 15 residues. Germline CDR1 SNHLY, CDR2 FYNNEI. The CDR3 region is CASSQNGAGRDSRVF. In DNA form, the CDR3 reads TGTGCCAGCAGTCAAAACGGTGCGGGGAGGGATTCGAGGGTCTTC.

The chain couples TRBV7-8 to TRBJ2-7, with a possible D match to TRBD2 (6 bases). Germline V gene lookup returns CDR1 SGHVS and CDR2 FQNEAQ. Trimming took off 4 bases at V and 1 base at J, with 17 bases between the two ends. This CDR3 spans 16 amino acids. In DNA form, the CDR3 reads TGTGCCAGCAGCTCGCCTGGCCAGCGGGTTTCCTACGAGCAGTACTTC. This codes for CASSSPGQRVSYEQYF.

Comments on this clone: A read error may produce the germline difference seen at one junction end. The chain recombines TRBV5-3 with TRBJ2-7; D uncertain. TRBV5-3 is annotated as an ORF whose role is uncertain. The CDR3 sequence is 12 residues long. CDR3 nucleotides: TGTGCCAGCAGCTTGTACGGATACGAGCAGTACTTC. Translating gives CASSLYGYEQYF.

The V and J genes are TRBV14 and TRBJ2-5, with 8 bases matching TRBD1. Near its end, the DNA agrees better with TRBJ2-7, so the J call may be wrong. CDR3 size: 17 residues. Per germline, CDR1 SGHDN and CDR2 FVKESK. The CDR3 coding sequence is TGTGCCAGCAGCCAATTCCAGGGGGCAGGGAGCTCCTACGAGCAGTACTTC. It codes for CASSQFQGAGSSYEQYF.

Only a few counts were recorded for this clone. J is TRBJ2-2 and V is TRBV10-1, with TRBD2 matching 8 bases. V lost 5 bases, J lost 3 bases, and 8 bases stayed unmatched. The CDR3 totals 16 residues. CDR1 and CDR2 from the germline V gene are WNHNN and SYGVQD (reference sequence). The CDR3 spells CASSLGASGYTGELFF. The CDR3 nucleotides read TGCGCCAGCAGTCTCGGGGCTAGCGGGTACACCGGGGAGCTGTTTTTT.

The chain uses TRBV28 and TRBJ2-7; perhaps TRBD1 as D (5 bases). The CDR3 has 12 amino acids. The germline CDR1 and CDR2 sequences are MDHEN and SYDVKM. Trimming removed 7 bases from V and 7 bases from J, with 14 bases in between. CDR3 sequence (DNA): TGTGCCAGCAAGCCGACAGAGAGTGAGCAGTACTTC. As protein: CASKPTESEQYF.

The rearrangement joins TRBV19 to TRBJ1-2, with TRBD1 as a possible D gene (5 bases). V was cut by 4 bases and J by 0 bases, with 15 bases left in between. Germline V gives CDR1 LNHDA, CDR2 SQIVND (reference sequence). The CDR3 consists of 16 residues. CDR3 bases: TGTGCCAGTAGTACTACCGGGACGAAAGCTAACTATGGCTACACCTTC. Its protein is CASSTTGTKANYGYTF.

V usage is TRBV6-5 and J usage is TRBJ2-7, with 9 bases identical to TRBD1. With V trimmed by 6 bases and J by 3 bases, 9 bases remained unmatched. The germline gives CDR1 MNHEY, CDR2 SVGAGI. The CDR3 consists of 15 residues. CDR3 bases: TGTGCCAGCAGCGTTACAGGACAGGGGTACTACGAGCAGTACTTC. Its translation is CASSVTGQGYYEQYF.

The rearrangement joins TRBV29-1 to TRBJ1-4; TRBD1 is a possible D gene (6 bases). V was trimmed by 6 bases and J by 8 bases, leaving 16 bases between them. The CDR3 sequence is 13 residues long. Germline CDR1 SQVTM, CDR2 ANQGSEA. CDR3 coding DNA: TGCAGCGTCATGGCGGGGGCGGGAGAAAAACTGTTTTTT. Its protein is CSVMAGAGEKLFF.

This chain uses TRBV15 with TRBJ2-1; D gene ambiguous. This CDR3 is 13 amino acids long. Trimming pared 0 bases from V and 10 bases from J, leaving 10 bases between. The germline CDR1 and CDR2 sequences are LNHNV and YYDKDF (reference sequence). The CDR3 DNA is TGTGCCACCAGCAGAGACGAAATCGGGGAGCAGTTCTTC. Translated, it gives CATSRDEIGEQFF.

This clone qualifies as medium-sized (0.01 to 0.1%). This chain links TRBV11-2 with TRBJ2-1, with a possible D match to TRBD2 (5 bases). The length of the CDR3 is 16 residues. V was cut by 1 base and J by 2 bases, with 12 bases left in between. Germline V gene data show CDR1 as SGHAT and CDR2 as FQNNGV. The CDR3 protein is CASSLVLGGPYNEQFF. CDR3 bases: TGTGCCAGCAGCTTAGTTTTAGGAGGCCCCTACAATGAGCAGTTCTTC.

The J gene is TRBJ1-1, the V gene TRBV4-2, with D unclear. The germline V gene encodes CDR1 LGHNA and CDR2 YNFKEQ. The CDR3 covers 18 residues. V dropped 0 bases and J dropped 7 bases, with 24 bases sitting between them. CDR3 coding DNA: TGTGCCAGCAGCCAAGAAGCGGCCTTCAGTACCCAGAGCCGTGAAGCTTTCTTT. This gives the protein CASSQEAAFSTQSREAFF.